Listed below are T cell receptor beta chains from one sample, sequenced in a study of cytomegalovirus exposure and HLA in healthy donors. The table came from immunoSEQ multiplex PCR; TCRdb's copy has only in-frame clones and leaves some out. The sample carries 72,000 or so clones, over 70% recorded once. Material: PBMCs. These receptors came from a human donor in good health. The CDR3 runs from the conserved cysteine through the conserved F or W. D genes are given only for firm matches. Clone size is given for some rows only: seen once, a few or many times, or a class if the clone is expanded.

clone_size j_call d_call v_call cdr3_nt cdr3_aa
NA TRBJ2-7 NA TRBV1 TGCACCAGCAGCCAAGCCGCTAGCGGGGGAGGCTACGAGCAGTACTTC CTSSQAASGGGYEQYF
few TRBJ2-2 NA TRBV9 TGTGCCAGCAGCCCCCTAGGTGGAGCCGGGGAGCTGTTTTTT CASSPLGGAGELFF
NA TRBJ1-4 TRBD1 TRBV5-1 TGCGCCAGCAGATATGGACAGGGGAGTGAAAAACTGTTTTTT CASRYGQGSEKLFF
once TRBJ2-3 NA TRBV7-2 TGTGCCAGCAGCTCGGACAGTAGCACAGATACGCAGTATTTT CASSSDSSTDTQYF
NA TRBJ2-7 TRBD2 TRBV15 TGTGCCACCAGCCACACTCCGGGGGGCTCCTACGAGCAGTACTTC CATSHTPGGSYEQYF
NA TRBJ1-2 NA TRBV5-6 TGTGCCAGCAGCTTGGCCAGGTTAAACTATGGCTACACCTTC CASSLARLNYGYTF
NA TRBJ2-3 NA TRBV7-9 TGTGCCAGCAGCCTCAGGAGTGGCGGGAGCACAGATACGCAGTATTTT CASSLRSGGSTDTQYF
few TRBJ2-7 TRBD1 TRBV5-1 TGCGCCAGCAGTATCCTGGGACAGGGAGAATACGAGCAGTACTTC CASSILGQGEYEQYF
NA TRBJ2-7 NA TRBV2 TGTGCCAGCAGTGTTCCCGGGAGCTACGAGCAGTACTTC CASSVPGSYEQYF
NA TRBJ2-5 TRBD2 TRBV4-1 TGCGCCAGCAGCCAAGAGGGACTAGCGGGGGAGACCCAGTACTTC CASSQEGLAGETQYF
NA TRBJ2-7 TRBD1 TRBV7-6 TGTGCCAGCAGCCAACGGGCCTCAGGGGGAAGTGAGCAGTACTTC CASSQRASGGSEQYF
few TRBJ2-1 TRBD2 TRBV7-2 TGTGCCAGCAGCTTAGTAGCGGGAGGGCCCGGTGAGCAGTTCTTC CASSLVAGGPGEQFF
NA TRBJ2-5 NA TRBV30 TGTGCCTGGAGGGATAGAAGGGGCGGCCAAGAGACCCAGTACTTC CAWRDRRGGQETQYF
few TRBJ2-2 NA TRBV4-1 TGCGCCAGCAGCCAAGTCGACACCGGGGAGCTGTTTTTT CASSQVDTGELFF
few TRBJ1-2 NA TRBV19 TGTGCCAGCAGACCGGGCAGGGGCCTGCTTAACTATGGCTACACCTTC CASRPGRGLLNYGYTF
NA TRBJ2-3 NA TRBV5-4 TGTGCCAGCAGCTCCCAAACAGGGGCGGGGGATACGCAGTATTTT CASSSQTGAGDTQYF
NA TRBJ1-5 TRBD1 TRBV28 TGTGCCAGCAGTAGTGGGAGGACAGGGGGCACGGTGCCCCAGCATTTT CASSSGRTGGTVPQHF
NA TRBJ1-2 NA TRBV28 TGTGCCAGCAACTCCAGAGGTACTAACTATGGCTACACCTTC CASNSRGTNYGYTF
once TRBJ2-2 NA TRBV6-5 TGTGCCAGCAGTTACGGCCCGAACGGGGAGCTGTTTTTT CASSYGPNGELFF
NA TRBJ1-4 NA TRBV2 TGTGCCAGCACCGGGGGTGAAAAACTGTTTTTT CASTGGEKLFF
NA TRBJ1-2 TRBD1 TRBV5-1 TGCGCCAGCAGCCAGTTTGGGGCTGAGGGACAGGGGGCCTATGGCTACACCTTC CASSQFGAEGQGAYGYTF
NA TRBJ1-5 TRBD1 TRBV2 TGTGCCGGGGCGGGACAGAATCAGCCCCAGCATTTT CAGAGQNQPQHF
NA TRBJ2-5 TRBD1 TRBV15 TGTGCCACCAGCAAAGGACAGACAGGGGAGACCCAGTACTTC CATSKGQTGETQYF
once TRBJ2-3 NA TRBV5-6 TGTGCCAGCAGCTTGAGGAGGGATACGCAGTATTTT CASSLRRDTQYF
few TRBJ2-5 TRBD2 TRBV7-7 TGTGCTAGCAGCCCCTCGGGGGAGGGGACCCAGTACTTC CASSPSGEGTQYF
NA TRBJ2-7 NA TRBV2 TGTGCCAGCAGTCTAAATTTTAGAGCCTACGAGCAGTACTTC CASSLNFRAYEQYF
NA TRBJ1-4 TRBD1 TRBV19 TGTGCCAGTAGTTTCCCCGACAGGGGGAGCGAAAAACTGTTTTTT CASSFPDRGSEKLFF
NA TRBJ1-1 TRBD1 TRBV30 TGTGCCTGCGGGACAGGATACTACACTGAAGCTTTCTTT CACGTGYYTEAFF
NA TRBJ2-3 TRBD2 TRBV7-9 TGTGCCAGCAGCTTAGGGGGGACTAGCCGGGGCACAGATACGCAGTATTTT CASSLGGTSRGTDTQYF
NA TRBJ1-2 NA TRBV6-1 TGTGCCAGCACCGTCACGACGGAGAACTATGGCTACACCTTC CASTVTTENYGYTF
NA TRBJ2-7 NA TRBV7-2 TGTGCCAGCAGCTTAAAACAGGGCACCTACGAGCAGTACTTC CASSLKQGTYEQYF
NA TRBJ2-3 NA TRBV4-2 TGTGCCAGCAGCCAAGGGGAGGCGAGGCGCACAGATACGCAGTATTTT CASSQGEARRTDTQYF
NA TRBJ1-2 NA TRBV12-5 TGTGCTAGTGCCCCCGCAGGCTATGGCTACACCTTC CASAPAGYGYTF
NA TRBJ2-7 TRBD2 TRBV28 TGTGCCAGCAGTTTTGTCGGGGGGAGTTACGAGCAGTACTTC CASSFVGGSYEQYF
NA TRBJ1-2 TRBD1 TRBV30 TGTGCCTGGAGCCCGGGACAGCCTTTAAACTATGGCTACACCTTC CAWSPGQPLNYGYTF
few TRBJ1-1 NA TRBV5-1 TGCGCCAGCAGCTTGGAATGGAGCTTCAACACTGAAGCTTTCTTT CASSLEWSFNTEAFF
NA TRBJ2-7 TRBD2 TRBV9 TGTGCCAGCAGCGTAGCTAGCGGGAAAACCTACGAGCAGTACTTC CASSVASGKTYEQYF
few TRBJ1-4 TRBD1 TRBV9 TGTGCCAGCAGCGCCGACAGGGGAGGGGAAAAACTGTTTTTT CASSADRGGEKLFF
NA TRBJ2-5 NA TRBV10-3 TGTGCCACTCAGGGGGAGGATAGAGAGACCCAGTACTTC CATQGEDRETQYF
NA TRBJ1-1 NA TRBV5-1 TGCGCCAGCAGCGCAACGGGCGGGATGAACACTGAAGCTTTCTTT CASSATGGMNTEAFF
NA TRBJ2-7 TRBD1 TRBV5-1 TGCGCCAGCAAACCGGGACAGGGATCCGAGCAGTACTTC CASKPGQGSEQYF
NA TRBJ1-2 TRBD1 TRBV28 TGTGCCAGCAGAAGAGGACAGGGCGTCTATGGCTACACCTTC CASRRGQGVYGYTF
NA TRBJ2-5 TRBD2 TRBV5-6 TGTGCCAGCAGCGGACTAGCGGGAGAAGAGACCCAGTACTTC CASSGLAGEETQYF
NA TRBJ1-5 NA TRBV6-1 TGTGCCAGCAGTTCTCAGAGGGTCGATCAGCCCCAGCATTTT CASSSQRVDQPQHF
NA TRBJ1-1 NA TRBV28 TGTGCCAGCACGCGGAGGGAATACACTGAAGCTTTCTTT CASTRREYTEAFF